This T cell receptor (beta chain) was documented in a study of memory CD4+ T cells and cytomegalovirus serostatus. Study conclusions and caveats: CD4+ memory repertoires contained about 40% of the roughly 160 reported CMV TCRbeta sequences.

The sort gate was single viable CD3+CD4+CD8-CD45RO+ cells for memory CD4+ T cells. Donors' CMV status reflects serum IgG against pp150, pp28, p38, p52. Total CD4+ T cells were enriched by CD4 positive selection. Measured with immunoSEQ multiplex PCR; TCRdb has only the in-frame clones, and not every one. Here the sample spans approximately 47,000 clones, about three quarters being singletons. This clone was seen more than once but under ten times. The antigen is not known. The CDR3 is 14 residues long. From germline, CDR1 is MNHNY and CDR2 SVGAGI (reference sequence). The junction had 13 bases not matched to a gene; V was cut back by 7 bases and J by 7 bases.

The material sequenced was memory CD4+ T cells from blood. The TCR sequence derives from an adult in good health and CMV-seronegative. V usage is TRBV6-6 and J usage is TRBJ2-7; TRBD2 matches at 7 bases. CDR3 protein: CASMSGTTPQEQYF. The CDR3 coding sequence is TGTGCCAGCATGAGTGGGACTACCCCTCAAGAGCAGTACTTC.